One sample yielded the 21 T cell receptor beta chains listed below, sequenced in a study of CD8 T cells in ankylosing spondylitis. TCRdb analysed the 5' RACE reads with MiXCR anew, one entry per CDR3 protein. Seen here are 350,000 or so distinct CDR3 sequences, approximately 15% observed once, and the top ten hold 0.9% to 1.2%. Input material: blood, either unsorted or a sorted T cell fraction (not recorded which). Source of these receptors: a male donor with ankylosing spondylitis or in good health (not recorded which).

The chain joins TRBV10-1 to TRBJ2-6, with D perhaps given as TRBD1 or TRBD2 (5 bases each). The V and J ends lost 2 bases and 4 bases respectively, with 9 bases between them. Germline V gene lookup returns CDR1 WNHNN and CDR2 SYGVQD (reference sequence). The CDR3 is made up of 15 amino acids. The CDR3 loop reads CASSEEGPGANVLTF. The CDR3 region has the DNA TGCGCCAGCAGTGAGGAGGGACCAGGGGCCAACGTCCTGACTTTC.

This clonotype was recorded a few times. J is TRBJ1-4 and V is TRBV18; TRBD1 aligns across 9 bases. The CDR3 spans 15 residues. From germline, CDR1 is KGHSH and CDR2 LQKENI. Trimming cost V 3 bases and J 2 bases; bases outside gene matches: 1. CDR3 region: CASSPTGGTNEKLFF. CDR3 DNA: TGTGCCAGCTCACCGACAGGGGGGACTAATGAAAAACTGTTTTTT.

This clonotype has at least ten counts. The CDR3 here is CASSQDRVGFGYGYTF. The CDR3 DNA reads TGCGCCAGCAGCCAAGATCGAGTCGGGTTTGGCTATGGCTACACCTTC. This rearrangement joins TRBV4-1 to TRBJ1-2; no reliable D call. This CDR3 has 16 residues. Per the germline V gene, CDR1 is MGHRA and CDR2 is YSYEKL. Trimming removed 0 bases at V and 4 bases at J, with 15 bases between.

The chain joins TRBV4-1 to TRBJ2-1; 8 bases map to TRBD1. J lost 8 bases, V lost 4 bases, and 10 bases had no gene match. Germline CDR1 is MGHRA and CDR2 is YSYEKL. The CDR3 spans 15 residues. The CDR3 is CASSRVGQGADEQFF. CDR3 sequence (DNA): TGCGCCAGCAGCCGGGTGGGGCAGGGGGCCGATGAGCAGTTCTTC.

The V and J genes are TRBV5-1 and TRBJ2-3, with 11 bases identical to TRBD2. Trimming removed 3 bases from V and 5 bases from J; junction bases left unmatched: 8. This CDR3 spans 16 amino acids. CDR1 is SGHRS, CDR2 YFSETQ, per germline. The chain's CDR3 is CASSSPGLAGEDTQYF. CDR3 DNA: TGCGCCAGCAGCTCCCCTGGACTAGCGGGCGAAGATACGCAGTATTTT.

This clonotype was picked up a small number of times. The genes are TRBV7-9 and TRBJ2-7, with D perhaps assigned TRBD1 or TRBD2 (5 bases each). The V end was cut by 5 bases, the J end by 2 bases, with 16 bases between. The CDR3 is 15 amino acids. Per the germline V gene, CDR1 is SEHNR and CDR2 is FQNEAQ (reference sequence). The CDR3 DNA reads TGTGCCAGCAGCCCTACAGTGGGGGTCGCCTACGAGCAGTACTTC. This translates into CASSPTVGVAYEQYF.

The J gene is TRBJ2-1, the V gene TRBV28; no reliable D call. The CDR3 runs 15 residues. V was shortened by 4 bases and J by 9 bases, with 19 bases between the two germline ends. Germline lookup yields CDR1 MDHEN and CDR2 SYDVKM. The CDR3 sequence: CASSSPGGMASEQFF. The CDR3 DNA sequence: TGTGCCAGCAGTTCCCCGGGCGGCATGGCCAGTGAGCAGTTCTTC.

This chain links TRBV5-1 with TRBJ2-3; 14 nucleotides align to TRBD2. In germline, CDR1 is SGHRS, CDR2 YFSETQ. V was clipped by 2 bases and J by 6 bases; unmatched bases: 5. The CDR3 totals 16 residues. CDR3 sequence (DNA): TGCGCCAGCAGCTTAGGGACTAGCGGGGGATTTGATACGCAGTATTTT. This codes for CASSLGTSGGFDTQYF.

The table lists this clonotype with a few counts. The rearrangement links TRBV29-1 to TRBJ2-2; 12 bases align to TRBD2. Germline assignment: CDR1 SQVTM and CDR2 ANQGSEA. V lost 5 bases, J lost 7 bases, and 14 bases stayed unmatched. The CDR3 has 17 amino acids. CDR3 in DNA: TGCAGCGTTCGACTAGCGGGAGTGGGAATATTAGACGGGGAGCTGTTTTTT. Translating it yields CSVRLAGVGILDGELFF.

V gene TRBV11-2 combines with J gene TRBJ2-3; tentatively, D is TRBD1 (5 bases). CDR3 length: 15 residues. CDR1 and CDR2 from the germline V gene are SGHAT and FQNNGV. Trimming cost V 5 bases and J 2 bases, with 14 bases left between them. The CDR3 sequence: CASSPQTEFTDTQYF. The CDR3 DNA sequence: TGTGCCAGCAGCCCCCAGACAGAATTCACAGATACGCAGTATTTT. The whole variable domain, remainder taken from reference TRBV11-2 and TRBJ2-3, is EAGVAQSPRYKIIEKRQSVAFWCNPISGHATLYWYQQILGQGPKLLIQFQNNGVVDDSQLPKDRFSAERLKGVDSTLKIQPAKLEDSAVYLCASSPQTEFTDTQYFGPGTRLTVL.

The sample holds a few counts of this clonotype. This chain uses TRBV6-5 with TRBJ2-1, with D unclear. Germline-derived CDR1 and CDR2 are MNHEY and SVGAGI. Trimming took 4 bases from V and 8 from J, leaving 9 bases between them. This CDR3 has 12 amino acids. This CDR3 reads CASSSDRYEQFF. For the CDR3, the DNA is TGTGCCAGCAGTTCCGACCGGTATGAGCAGTTCTTC.

The table lists this clonotype with many counts. The chain joins TRBV7-2 to TRBJ1-5; possibly TRBD1 for D (5 bases). Germline lookup yields CDR1 SGHTA and CDR2 FQGNSA. V shed 5 bases and J shed 0 bases, with 11 bases lying between them. CDR3 length: 15 amino acids. The chain's CDR3 is CASSLNRNSNQPQHF. CDR3 DNA sequence: TGTGCCAGCAGCCTCAACAGGAATAGCAATCAGCCCCAGCATTTT.

The V and J genes are TRBV6-1 and TRBJ2-3; the D gene is possibly TRBD2 (6 bases). Looked up from germline, CDR1 is MNHNS and CDR2 is SASEGT. Trimming pared 3 bases from V and 1 base from J, leaving 8 bases between. This CDR3 contains 14 residues. The CDR3 coding sequence is TGTGCCAGCAGTGATGGCGGGGGCACAGATACGCAGTATTTT. Residues: CASSDGGGTDTQYF.

This chain links TRBV29-1 with TRBJ2-3; 8 positions agree with TRBD2. V lost 4 bases to trimming and J lost 1 base; unmatched junction nucleotides: 13. CDR3 length: 17 amino acids. Germline V gene sequence: CDR1 SQVTM, CDR2 ANQGSEA. CDR3 protein: CSVASPRNSGGTDTQYF. The CDR3, as DNA: TGCAGCGTTGCAAGTCCCCGGAATAGCGGGGGCACAGATACGCAGTATTTT.

This clonotype was seen at least ten times. This chain uses TRBV2 with TRBJ1-2; TRBD1 is a possible D gene (5 bases). The germline CDR1 and CDR2 sequences are SNHLY and FYNNEI. Trimming took 6 bases from V and 8 from J, leaving 7 bases between them. This CDR3 comprises 10 residues. The CDR3 here is CASSSGGYTF. The CDR3 nucleotides read TGTGCCAGCAGCTCAGGGGGCTACACCTTC.

The sample holds a few counts of this clonotype. The rearrangement joins TRBV6-5 to TRBJ2-1; the match to TRBD2 covers 7 bases. There are 14 residues in the CDR3. Germline trimming cut 4 bases from V and 7 bases from J; bases unmatched to any gene: 7. From germline, CDR1 is MNHEY and CDR2 SVGAGI. Written as DNA, the CDR3 is TGTGCCAGCAGTTCTAGCGGAAGGCCAAATGAGCAGTTCTTC. This encodes CASSSSGRPNEQFF.

This clonotype occurred many times. The rearrangement links TRBV5-1 to TRBJ2-3; unclear D gene. From germline, CDR1 is SGHRS and CDR2 YFSETQ. The CDR3 is 12 amino acids. V lost 0 bases to trimming and J lost 9 bases, with 8 bases between them. This CDR3 is CASSLEAATQYF. DNA of the CDR3: TGCGCCAGCAGCTTGGAAGCAGCCACGCAGTATTTT.

This clonotype was detected a few times. In nucleotides, the CDR3 is TGTGCCATCAGTGACTCCGGGGCCACCATATATTTT. It is translated as CAISDSGATIYF. The V call is TRBV10-3, the J call TRBJ1-3; maybe TRBD1 (5 bases). The CDR3 is made up of 12 amino acids. The germline CDR1 and CDR2 sequences are ENHRY and SYGVKD. The V end was cut by 3 bases, the J end by 9 bases, with 9 bases between.

This clonotype has more than one count but fewer than ten. The chain carries TRBV14 and TRBJ2-1, with 10 bases that match TRBD2. Germline CDR1 and CDR2: SGHDN and FVKESK. V dropped 4 bases and J dropped 1; count of bases not matched to a gene: 13. This CDR3 is built from 19 residues. CDR3 in amino acids: CASSPRDIAGGTSYNEQFF. In DNA, the CDR3 is TGTGCCAGCAGCCCCCGAGATATAGCGGGAGGAACTTCCTACAATGAGCAGTTCTTC.

This clonotype was found a few times. The V call is TRBV29-1, the J call TRBJ2-1, with 8 bases that match TRBD2. The germline V gene encodes CDR1 SQVTM and CDR2 ANQGSEA. CDR3 size: 15 residues. After removal of 5 bases from V and 1 base from J, the junction contained 7 bases not matched to a gene. The DNA for the CDR3 is TGCAGCGTTCACAAGCGGGAGACGTCCTACAATGAGCAGTTCTTC. Translation: CSVHKRETSYNEQFF.

The sample holds a few counts of this clonotype. The gene calls are TRBV5-1 and TRBJ2-3; D gene uncertain. The CDR3 covers 14 residues. CDR1 and CDR2 (germline): SGHRS, YFSETQ. V was cut by 4 bases and J by 7 bases, with 16 bases left in between. CDR3 DNA: TGCGCCAGCAGCCCACGGACCCCCAACTATACGCAGTATTTT. It yields the protein CASSPRTPNYTQYF.